These T cell receptor beta chains were read from a single sample in a study of read filtering for tumor transcriptome and immune sequencing. TCRdb redid the calling of the reads with MiXCR, one entry per CDR3 protein. The table includes 90,000 to 95,000 distinct CDR3 sequences, 20% to 25% detected once. The sample was a population of CD138-negative cells sorted from bone marrow. Source of these receptors: a donor at least 40 years old with multiple myeloma. Both conserved end residues are part of each CDR3.

V gene: TRBV7-3; CDR3 protein: CASSLAKGTQYF
V gene: TRBV7-9; CDR3 protein: CASSLGQSTNEKLFF
V gene: TRBV6-4; CDR3 protein: CASSEDTGANVLTF
V gene: TRBV6-1; CDR3 protein: CASIRGSWYEQHF
V gene: TRBV5-1; CDR3 protein: CASSLGRGIQETQYF
V gene: TRBV6-4; CDR3 protein: CASSEGQGSTEAFF
V gene: TRBV7-9; CDR3 protein: CASSDRRDQPQHF
V gene: TRBV7-9; CDR3 protein: CASSHVAWYEQYF
V gene: TRBV7-9; CDR3 protein: CASSPGQGEYEQYF
V gene: TRBV12-3/TRBV12-4; CDR3 protein: CATLGGGELFF
V gene: TRBV5-1; CDR3 protein: CASSILPGDEQFF
V gene: TRBV5-1; CDR3 protein: CASSRTSGGATDTQYF
V gene: TRBV2; CDR3 protein: CASIGDGYEQYF
V gene: TRBV20-1; CDR3 protein: CSAISGDTDTQYF
V gene: TRBV7-8; CDR3 protein: CASSLGGLALNEKLFF
V gene: TRBV30; CDR3 protein: CAWSGLAGLSEQFF
V gene: TRBV6-2/TRBV6-3; CDR3 protein: CASSPTESYEQYF
V gene: TRBV7-7; CDR3 protein: CASSLIRGSPLHF
V gene: TRBV7-6; CDR3 protein: CASSLADRGYGYTF
V gene: TRBV28; CDR3 protein: CASSPGQGLQYTF
V gene: TRBV20-1; CDR3 protein: CSARALGVSRTQYF
V gene: TRBV6-2/TRBV6-3; CDR3 protein: CASSSGVRWAFF
V gene: TRBV27; CDR3 protein: CASSWTPYEQYF
V gene: TRBV10-1; CDR3 protein: CASSVVGTATDTQYF
V gene: TRBV28; CDR3 protein: CASSLRSFEAFF
V gene: TRBV11-2; CDR3 protein: CASSLGGARATDTQYF
V gene: TRBV18; CDR3 protein: CASSRIELDSEAFF
V gene: TRBV6-2/TRBV6-3; CDR3 protein: CASSYQGAKNIQYF
V gene: TRBV12-3/TRBV12-4; CDR3 protein: CASKSRGGYTF
V gene: TRBV28; CDR3 protein: CASSSPADTYGYTF
V gene: TRBV20-1; CDR3 protein: CSALRQGTDTQYF
V gene: TRBV20-1; CDR3 protein: CSARVFDRIDTQYF
V gene: TRBV28; CDR3 protein: CASKLSGFETQYF
V gene: TRBV29-1; CDR3 protein: CSFCKDGGVTGELFF
V gene: TRBV20-1; CDR3 protein: CSARRQGETQYF
V gene: TRBV27; CDR3 protein: CASSWVNQRGQSEQFF
V gene: TRBV7-9; CDR3 protein: CASSLVGGKGLTEAFF
V gene: TRBV4-1; CDR3 protein: CASSPLAGDYNEQFF
V gene: TRBV28; CDR3 protein: CASRTPYGTGREKLFF
V gene: TRBV2; CDR3 protein: CASRGVQRGYGRTDTQYF
V gene: TRBV19; CDR3 protein: CASLGTISNTGELFF
V gene: TRBV4-1; CDR3 protein: CASSQDKDLPYEQYF
V gene: TRBV6-1; CDR3 protein: CASSETAGASYNEQFF
V gene: TRBV9; CDR3 protein: CASSVGLAGQTGELSF
V gene: TRBV27; CDR3 protein: CASAPGQSYEQYF
V gene: TRBV6-1; CDR3 protein: CASSEAETGTYYEQYF
V gene: TRBV7-9; CDR3 protein: CASSLSGAVAFF
V gene: TRBV4-1; CDR3 protein: CASTLKGSGVGNTEAFF
V gene: TRBV24-1; CDR3 protein: CATSDSKQGGQETQYF
V gene: TRBV7-8; CDR3 protein: CASSLGTTSGNTIYF
V gene: TRBV7-9; CDR3 protein: CASSVPNEKLFF
V gene: TRBV28; CDR3 protein: CASRRELGYEQYF
V gene: TRBV11-3; CDR3 protein: CASSLVDRDRGRIGYEQYF
V gene: TRBV27; CDR3 protein: CASSPGTTYGYTF
V gene: TRBV30; CDR3 protein: CALTALARGKNIQYF
V gene: TRBV28; CDR3 protein: CASSNGQGWSALHF
V gene: TRBV6-2/TRBV6-3; CDR3 protein: CASSYGTAINEQYF
V gene: TRBV27; CDR3 protein: CASNQAMNTEAFF
V gene: TRBV27; CDR3 protein: CANSLGLFNEQFF
V gene: TRBV19; CDR3 protein: CASSPPNSGANVLTF